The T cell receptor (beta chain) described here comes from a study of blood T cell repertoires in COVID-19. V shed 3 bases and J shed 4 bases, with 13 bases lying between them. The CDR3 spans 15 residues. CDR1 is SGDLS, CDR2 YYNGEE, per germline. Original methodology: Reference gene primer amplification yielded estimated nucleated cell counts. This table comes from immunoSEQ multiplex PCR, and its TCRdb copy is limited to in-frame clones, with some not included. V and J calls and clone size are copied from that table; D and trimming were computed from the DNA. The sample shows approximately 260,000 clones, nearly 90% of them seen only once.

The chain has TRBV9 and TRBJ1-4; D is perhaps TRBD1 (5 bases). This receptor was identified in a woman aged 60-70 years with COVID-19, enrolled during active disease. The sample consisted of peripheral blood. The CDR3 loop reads CASSGGTVHNEKLFF. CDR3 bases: TGTGCCAGCAGCGGCGGGACGGTTCATAATGAAAAACTGTTTTTT.